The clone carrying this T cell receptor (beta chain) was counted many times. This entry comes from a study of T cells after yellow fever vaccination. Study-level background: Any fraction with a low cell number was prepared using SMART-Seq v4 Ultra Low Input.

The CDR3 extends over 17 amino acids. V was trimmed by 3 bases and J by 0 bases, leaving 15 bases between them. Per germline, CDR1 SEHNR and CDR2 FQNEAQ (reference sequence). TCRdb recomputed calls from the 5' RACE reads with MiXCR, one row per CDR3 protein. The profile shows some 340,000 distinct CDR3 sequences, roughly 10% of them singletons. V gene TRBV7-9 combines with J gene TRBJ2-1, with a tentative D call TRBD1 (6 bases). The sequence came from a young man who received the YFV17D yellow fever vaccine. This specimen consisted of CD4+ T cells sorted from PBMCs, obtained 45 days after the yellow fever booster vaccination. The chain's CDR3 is CASSFPGVFSSYNEQFF. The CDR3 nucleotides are TGTGCCAGCAGCTTCCCAGGGGTATTCAGCTCCTACAATGAGCAGTTCTTC.